Following are 23 T cell receptor beta chains from one sample sequenced in a study of CD8 T cells in Susac syndrome (dated by TCRdb to about 2019). Library construction relied on the immunoSEQ multiplex PCR assay. RNA was extracted with the RNeasy kit and about 0.5 to 1 ug was reverse transcribed using random hexamers. The public reads were run again by TCRdb, first through fastp at Q25 and then through MiXCR, and only productive beta chains were kept. Records with the same CDR3 protein are collapsed into one entry carrying the most frequent genes and DNA. For this sample there are approximately 70,000 distinct CDR3 sequences; around 96% appear just once. The ten largest make up more than 0.09% of the sample. The sample comprised CD4+ T cells from PBMCs. Receptor source: a human donor with multiple sclerosis.

The chain joins TRBV4-3 to TRBJ2-6; 8 bases fit TRBD1. Trimming took 4 bases from V and 1 from J; bases not matched to a gene: 6. This CDR3 is 17 amino acids long. Germline V lookup: CDR1 LGHNA, CDR2 YSLEER. CDR3 protein: CASSPGQGWSGANVLTF. The CDR3, as DNA: TGCGCCAGCAGCCCAGGACAGGGATGGTCTGGGGCCAACGTCCTGACTTTC.

This clonotype has a single count. The chain couples TRBV12-3 or TRBV12-4 to TRBJ1-5; a possible D gene is TRBD1 (6 bases). V was shortened by 6 bases and J by 1 base, with 13 bases between the two germline ends. CDR3 size: 15 residues. For the CDR3, the DNA is TGTGCCAGCAGACGAAATCAGGGGAGCAATCAGCCCCAGCATTTT. Translation gives CASRRNQGSNQPQHF.

The sample holds one count of this clonotype. This rearrangement joins TRBV6-5 to TRBJ1-6; TRBD1 matches 7 bases. CDR3 length: 14 residues. Germline-derived CDR1 and CDR2 are MNHEY and SVGAGI. J gave up 8 bases and V 7 bases, and 8 bases lay outside the gene matches. CDR3 nucleotide sequence: TGTGCCAGCACCGACGACAGGGAGCATTCACCCCTCCACTTT. Translated, it gives CASTDDREHSPLHF.

The chain uses TRBV6-5 and TRBJ2-7; TRBD1 might be the D (6 bases). CDR1 and CDR2 from the germline V gene are MNHEY and SVGAGI. The CDR3 loop spans 15 amino acids. V shed 0 bases and J shed 3 bases, with 12 bases lying between them. CDR3 in DNA: TGTGCCAGCAGTTACTCCCCGGACAGTTACTACGAGCAGTACTTC. It codes for CASSYSPDSYYEQYF.

The chain employs TRBV20-1 and TRBJ1-5; maybe TRBD1 (5 bases). The CDR3 is 13 amino acids. The V gene's germline CDR1 is DFQATT and CDR2 SNEGSKA (reference sequence). Trimming left V 6 bases short and J 4 bases short, with 13 bases between. The CDR3 loop is CSAERDGNQPQHF. The CDR3 DNA is TGCAGTGCGGAGAGGGACGGTAATCAGCCCCAGCATTTT.

V usage is TRBV3-1 and J usage is TRBJ2-3; the D is unclear. There are 13 residues in the CDR3. The V gene's germline CDR1 is LGHDT and CDR2 YNNKEL (reference sequence). Trimming shortened V by 5 bases and J by 2 bases, and 8 bases separated the two germline ends. The CDR3 loop reads CASSWTNTDTQYF. The DNA of the CDR3 is TGTGCCAGCAGCTGGACGAACACAGATACGCAGTATTTT.

V gene TRBV28 combines with J gene TRBJ1-2, with D unclear. The CDR3 has 12 amino acids. The V end lost 5 bases, the J end lost 7 bases, and 11 bases lay between the germline ends. The germline V gene encodes CDR1 MDHEN and CDR2 SYDVKM. CDR3 residues: CASSPPGSGYTF. The CDR3 nucleotides read TGTGCCAGCAGTCCCCCGGGGAGTGGCTACACCTTC.

This chain's CDR3 is CAISESAGTYEQYF. Here the CDR3 DNA reads TGTGCCATCAGTGAGTCGGCAGGGACCTACGAGCAGTACTTC. This chain connects TRBV10-3 to TRBJ2-7; weak D call: TRBD1 (5 bases). V shed 0 bases and J shed 2 bases, with 8 bases lying between them. The CDR3 has 14 amino acids. Germline CDR1 reads ENHRY; CDR2 reads SYGVKD.

The rearrangement uses TRBV29-1 and TRBJ2-5, with D maybe TRBD2 (6 bases). V lost 1 base and J 7 bases, leaving 16 bases between the germline ends. Germline CDR1 SQVTM, CDR2 ANQGSEA. This CDR3 is 14 amino acids long. CDR3 in amino acids: CSVEGLGGRLTQYF. The CDR3 region has the DNA TGCAGCGTTGAAGGACTCGGGGGACGCCTGACCCAGTACTTC.

This clonotype was seen only once. V and J are TRBV12-3 or TRBV12-4 and TRBJ2-1; 8 bases are a match to TRBD2. The junction had 11 bases not matched to a gene; V was cut back by 5 bases and J by 5 bases. The CDR3 sequence is 16 residues long. This CDR3 reads CASSPNTGGRNNEQFF. The CDR3 DNA reads as TGTGCCAGCAGTCCAAATACGGGGGGGCGGAACAATGAGCAGTTCTTC.

The chain couples TRBV19 to TRBJ1-1, with 8 bases that match TRBD1. Germline-derived CDR1 and CDR2 are LNHDA and SQIVND (reference sequence). The trim removed 5 bases at V and 10 bases at J, leaving 9 bases unmatched. This CDR3 comprises 13 residues. CDR3 residues: CASSQGAAKGAFF. For the CDR3, the DNA is TGTGCCAGTAGTCAGGGGGCGGCAAAAGGAGCTTTCTTT.

The V gene is TRBV30, the J gene TRBJ2-2; D not resolved. CDR3 length: 16 amino acids. Germline assignment: CDR1 GTSNPN and CDR2 SVGIG (reference sequence). V dropped 3 bases and J dropped 2 bases, with 16 bases sitting between them. CDR3 nucleotides: TGTGCCTGGAGATGGGGAAGGAGTTTCAACACCGGGGAGCTGTTTTTT. Its protein is CAWRWGRSFNTGELFF.

The genes are TRBV12-3 or TRBV12-4 and TRBJ2-5, with TRBD1 matching 10 bases. This CDR3 has 15 residues. The trim removed 4 bases at V and 5 bases at J, leaving 7 bases unmatched. Here the CDR3 DNA reads TGTGCCAGCAGTTCCTCCGGGACAGGGGACGAGACCCAGTACTTC. Protein sequence: CASSSSGTGDETQYF.

J is TRBJ2-5 and V is TRBV24-1, with no clear D. The CDR3 is made up of 12 amino acids. The V and J ends lost 0 bases and 5 bases respectively, with 3 bases between them. The germline CDR1 and CDR2 sequences are KGHDR and SFDVKD. CDR3 DNA: TGTGCCACCAGTGATTTGCGTGAGACCCAGTACTTC. This gives the protein CATSDLRETQYF.

The rearrangement joins TRBV20-1 to TRBJ2-1; D might be TRBD1 (6 bases). The CDR3 runs to 15 residues. From germline, CDR1 is DFQATT and CDR2 SNEGSKA (reference sequence). V dropped 2 bases and J dropped 2 bases, with 13 bases sitting between them. The CDR3 spells CSARPRDKTYNEQFF. The CDR3, as DNA: TGCAGTGCTAGACCCCGGGACAAAACCTACAATGAGCAGTTCTTC.

The sample holds one count of this clonotype. The chain joins TRBV30 to TRBJ2-1, with a weak D call TRBD2 (6 bases). Trimming shortened V by 1 base and J by 9 bases, and 10 bases separated the two germline ends. CDR3 length: 12 residues. The germline V gene encodes CDR1 GTSNPN and CDR2 SVGIG (reference sequence). The CDR3 bases are TGTGCCTGGAGTGCGGGGGTAACTGAGCAGTTCTTC. Its protein is CAWSAGVTEQFF.

The rearrangement uses TRBV19 and TRBJ1-4; no definite D call. The V gene's germline CDR1 is LNHDA and CDR2 SQIVND (reference sequence). Trimming cost V 5 bases and J 0 bases, with 7 bases left between them. The CDR3 contains 14 residues. The CDR3 sequence: CASSPQATNEKLFF. The CDR3 nucleotides read TGTGCCAGTAGTCCCCAAGCAACTAATGAAAAACTGTTTTTT.

This chain connects TRBV28 to TRBJ2-7; 7 bases fit TRBD2. From germline, CDR1 is MDHEN and CDR2 SYDVKM. The J segment lost 0 bases and the V segment lost 2 bases, leaving 10 bases of the junction unmatched. The CDR3 length is 17 residues. The CDR3 sequence: CASSLPLADMSSYEQYF. The CDR3 DNA follows: TGTGCCAGCAGTTTACCGCTAGCGGATATGAGCTCCTACGAGCAGTACTTC.

The chain has TRBV6-5 and TRBJ2-5; 8 bases are a match to TRBD2. The CDR3 runs 13 residues. Per the germline V gene, CDR1 is MNHEY and CDR2 is SVGAGI. V lost 5 bases and J lost 9; bases outside the gene matches: 8. CDR3 region: CASSNRDGGAQYF. CDR3 nucleotides: TGTGCCAGCAGTAACCGGGACGGGGGGGCCCAGTACTTC.

The rearrangement links TRBV20-1 to TRBJ2-1; TRBD2 might be the D (5 bases). V shed 0 bases and J shed 8 bases, with 14 bases lying between them. The CDR3 is 14 amino acids. Germline assignment: CDR1 DFQATT and CDR2 SNEGSKA (reference sequence). In DNA form, the CDR3 reads TGCAGTGCTAGAGATTCTGGCGGGCCGGATGAGCAGTTCTTC. Translating it yields CSARDSGGPDEQFF.

The chain combines TRBV5-1 with TRBJ2-7; 12 nucleotides line up with TRBD1. There are 15 residues in the CDR3. Per the germline V gene, CDR1 is SGHRS and CDR2 is YFSETQ. Trimming removed 3 bases from V and 7 bases from J; junction bases left unmatched: 8. CDR3 nucleotide sequence: TGCGCCAGCAGCTCGGAGGGACAGGGGGCTGAAGAGCAGTACTTC. Translating gives CASSSEGQGAEEQYF.

This sequence joins TRBV29-1 and TRBJ2-7, with D possibly TRBD1 on 6 matching bases. The CDR3 extends over 13 amino acids. The germline V and J ends were trimmed by 7 bases and 1 base, with 14 bases remaining between them. CDR1 is SQVTM, CDR2 ANQGSEA, per germline. CDR3 DNA sequence: TGCAGCGGCGCCACCCAGGGGTCCTACGAGCAGTACTTC. It encodes CSGATQGSYEQYF.

This clonotype came up once. The V gene is TRBV18, the J gene TRBJ2-5; the D gene is possibly TRBD2 (7 bases). V was clipped by 0 bases and J by 4 bases, with 9 bases between them. Per the germline V gene, CDR1 is KGHSH and CDR2 is LQKENI. This CDR3 has 14 residues. CDR3 nucleotides: TGTGCCAGCTCACCACCGGGGGGGCGAGAGACCCAGTACTTC. This gives the protein CASSPPGGRETQYF.